The source of this TCR beta chain is a study of blood T cell repertoires in COVID-19. Looking at the study overall: Material from acute and convalescent COVID-19 was sourced from the United States, Italy and Spain. From T cells, B-cell-depleted T cells, or PBMCs came the material, which was cDNA or gDNA.

As processed by the authors: The authors estimated nucleated cell counts from reference gene primer amplification. Assay used: immunoSEQ multiplex PCR; TCRdb lists only in-frame clones, some missing. The V and J calls and clone size were taken over from that table, and D and trimming were inferred from the DNA. The sample gives around 82,000 clones, approximately 92% of which show up once; less than 9% is in the top ten. The CDR3 is made up of 15 amino acids. Germline assignment: CDR1 LGHNA and CDR2 YSLEER. Deletions cut 1 base from V and 8 bases from J, with 17 bases between. This clone occurred once.

The sequence derives from a human donor in a cohort sampled during active COVID-19. The rearrangement links TRBV4-3 to TRBJ1-2; possibly TRBD1 for D (5 bases). The sequencing sample was made of peripheral blood. The CDR3 nucleotides are TGCGCCAGCAGCCAAGTTGGGGCGGGGGGTGGCGGCTACACCTTC. This codes for CASSQVGAGGGGYTF.